The source of this T cell receptor beta chain is a study of post-analysis software for immune sequencing data. Study-level information: Some patients lacked subtype; others had relapsing-remitting, secondary progressive or progressive-relapsing disease. Study conclusions and caveats: Normalized Chao1 diversity was significantly lower in multiple sclerosis patients than in controls. There were about five TRBV segments more frequent in patients than controls, and TRBV5-6, TRBV5-1 and TRBV20-1 were among them.

In this sample, this clonotype turned up once. What it binds is unknown. Every TCR beta cDNA library bore unique molecular identifiers. From the PCR reads, TCRdb called clonotypes with MiXCR, one entry per CDR3 protein. The sample lists 740,000 or so distinct CDR3 sequences, around 53% occurring once. The V gene's germline CDR1 is MNHEY and CDR2 SVGAGI. This CDR3 region has 15 residues. V lost 3 bases, J lost 3 bases, and 14 bases lay in between. This sequence originates from a girl aged 10-17 years with multiple sclerosis. The rearrangement links TRBV6-5 to TRBJ2-5; tentatively, D is TRBD1 (6 bases). Sequencing was done on a sample of blood. The CDR3 nucleotides are TGTGCCAGCAGTTATCACAGGGTAGGGAAAGAGACCCAGTACTTC. It codes for CASSYHRVGKETQYF.